Below are 18 T cell receptor beta chains sequenced from a single sample in a study of long-term antiretroviral therapy in people with HIV. The run of the v3.0 immunoSEQ assay was at survey level. Assay used: immunoSEQ multiplex PCR; TCRdb lists only in-frame clones, some missing. The sample includes 30,000 to 35,000 clones, about 94% of them seen just once. Sequenced material: unsorted PBMCs, taken approximately 5 years after starting antiretroviral therapy. The receptors here all came from a woman aged 50 to 60 with HIV.

The V call is TRBV6-5, the J call TRBJ2-2; TRBD2 matches 7 bases. The ends lost 8 bases at V and 4 bases at J; junction bases unmatched: 7. The length of the CDR3 is 14 residues. The germline V gene has CDR1 MNHEY and CDR2 SVGAGI. CDR3 region: CASSLGGSTGELFF. CDR3 coding DNA: TGTGCCAGCTCCTTGGGGGGGTCCACCGGGGAGCTGTTTTTT.

The rearrangement joins TRBV27 to TRBJ2-3; 9 nucleotides agree with TRBD1. The CDR3 extends over 14 amino acids. In germline, CDR1 is MNHEY, CDR2 SMNVEV (reference sequence). The trim removed 3 bases at V and 5 bases at J, leaving 3 bases unmatched. The CDR3 region is CASSLADRGDTQYF. In nucleotides, the CDR3 is TGTGCCAGCAGTTTGGCGGACAGGGGAGATACGCAGTATTTT.

This clone was recorded once. This sequence joins TRBV11-2 and TRBJ1-5, with a possible D match to TRBD1 (5 bases). The CDR3 consists of 13 residues. Trimming cost V 0 bases and J 7 bases, with 7 bases left between them. In germline, CDR1 is SGHAT, CDR2 FQNNGV. CDR3 in DNA: TGTGCCAGCAGCTTAGACAGGGACCAGCCCCAGCATTTT. It encodes CASSLDRDQPQHF.

This chain links TRBV4-1 with TRBJ2-6; D gene uncertain. CDR3 size: 14 residues. Germline loops: CDR1 MGHRA, CDR2 YSYEKL. The germline V and J ends were trimmed by 5 bases and 12 bases, with 17 bases remaining between them. This chain's CDR3 is CASSSGRPPSVLTF. The CDR3 DNA is TGCGCCAGCAGCTCAGGACGGCCTCCCTCCGTCCTGACTTTC.

This chain joins TRBV5-1 and TRBJ2-7; 8 bases align to TRBD2. CDR3 length equals 14 residues. The V gene's germline CDR1 is SGHRS and CDR2 YFSETQ. V trimming: 3 bases; J trimming: 3 bases; junction bases outside the gene matches: 5. CDR3 nucleotide sequence: TGCGCCAGCAGCTCTCGGGGGGGATACTACGAGCAGTACTTC. Its translation is CASSSRGGYYEQYF. Drawing the rest from reference TRBV5-1 and TRBJ2-7, the complete variable domain is KAGVTQTPRYLIKTRGQQVTLSCSPISGHRSVSWYQQTPGQGLQFLFEYFSETQRNKGNFPGRFSGRQFSNSRSEMNVSTLELGDSALYLCASSSRGGYYEQYFGPGTRLTVT.

V gene TRBV11-3 combines with J gene TRBJ2-2; unclear D gene. This CDR3 has 15 amino acids. Germline V gene data show CDR1 as SGHNT and CDR2 as YENEEA. Trimming left V 1 base short and J 2 bases short, with 8 bases between. Written as DNA, the CDR3 is TGTGCCAGCAGCTTAGCCGGAGAAAACACCGGGGAGCTGTTTTTT. Translated, it gives CASSLAGENTGELFF.

This rearrangement joins TRBV10-2 to TRBJ1-6; 11 bases fit TRBD1. V trimming: 5 bases; J trimming: 11 bases; junction bases outside the gene matches: 5. The germline gives CDR1 WSHSY, CDR2 SAAADI. There are 14 residues in the CDR3. CDR3: CASSQGTGGPPLHF. For the CDR3, the DNA is TGCGCCAGCAGTCAGGGGACAGGGGGACCACCCCTCCACTTT.

This clone was picked up one time. The J gene is TRBJ1-4, the V gene TRBV1; TRBD1, as called in the table, went unchecked against the DNA. TRBV1 has pseudogene status. The CDR3 has 17 residues. The CDR3 region is CTSSFRQGTLTNEKLFF. CDR3 in DNA: TGCACCAGCAGTTTTCGACAGGGGACCCTAACTAATGAAAAACTGTTTTTT.

The chain employs TRBV7-9 and TRBJ2-3; TRBD2 aligns across 13 bases. This CDR3 has 17 amino acids. V was pared by 4 bases and J by 0 bases, with 4 bases of the junction left unmatched. Germline loops: CDR1 SEHNR, CDR2 FQNEAQ (reference sequence). CDR3 nucleotides: TGTGCCAGCAGCTCCGGGACTAGCGGGGCTAGCACAGATACGCAGTATTTT. Protein product: CASSSGTSGASTDTQYF.

The V call is TRBV7-2, the J call TRBJ2-7; D gene unclear. Trimming pared 1 base from V and 3 bases from J, leaving 7 bases between. The CDR3 covers 13 residues. Per germline, CDR1 SGHTA and CDR2 FQGNSA. This CDR3 reads CASSLGQIYEQYF. CDR3 nucleotide sequence: TGTGCCAGCAGCTTAGGGCAGATCTACGAGCAGTACTTC. The complete variable domain, with remaining parts taken from reference TRBV7-2 and TRBJ2-7, reads GAGVSQSPSNKVTEKGKDVELRCDPISGHTALYWYRQSLGQGLEFLIYFQGNSAPDKSGLPSDRFSAERTGGSVSTLTIQRTQQEDSAVYLCASSLGQIYEQYFGPGTRLTVT.

CDR3 protein: CASSYGLAQPQHF. CDR3 coding DNA: TGTGCCAGCAGTTACGGGCTGGCTCAGCCCCAGCATTTT. This rearrangement joins TRBV6-5 to TRBJ1-5; D ambiguous. CDR1 and CDR2 from the germline V gene are MNHEY and SVGAGI. This CDR3 is 13 amino acids long. The germline V and J ends were trimmed by 2 bases and 6 bases, with 8 bases remaining between them.

V usage is TRBV5-1 and J usage is TRBJ1-2; 7 bases map to TRBD1. The CDR3 is made up of 15 amino acids. V was pared by 4 bases and J by 0 bases, with 6 bases of the junction left unmatched. Germline-derived CDR1 and CDR2 are SGHRS and YFSETQ. The CDR3 nucleotides are TGCGCCAGCAGCGCGGGACAGTTCGCTAACTATGGCTACACCTTC. Translation: CASSAGQFANYGYTF.

V and J are TRBV5-6 and TRBJ2-5; D gene unclear. This CDR3 comprises 14 residues. V shed 1 base and J shed 3 bases, with 10 bases lying between them. From germline, CDR1 is SGHDT and CDR2 YYEEEE. CDR3 sequence reads: CASSLPIAEETQYF. The DNA of the CDR3 is TGTGCCAGCAGCTTGCCGATAGCTGAAGAGACCCAGTACTTC.

This sequence joins TRBV4-2 and TRBJ2-5; 16 bases fit TRBD2. Trimming at V came to 3 bases and at J to 0 bases, leaving 7 bases not matched to a gene. Germline CDR1 reads LGHNA; CDR2 reads YNFKEQ. The CDR3 is made up of 19 amino acids. The CDR3 region has the DNA TGTGCCAGCAGCCAGCTCGGGACTAGCGGGGGGGTGTACCAAGAGACCCAGTACTTC. This gives the protein CASSQLGTSGGVYQETQYF.

The chain uses TRBV7-2 and TRBJ2-5; the match to TRBD1 covers 7 bases. V shed 5 bases and J 2 bases; nucleotides not matched to a gene: 8. Germline CDR1 SGHTA, CDR2 FQGNSA. The CDR3 runs 15 residues. The CDR3 is CASSGTGVGQETQYF. CDR3 nucleotides: TGTGCCAGCAGCGGAACAGGGGTCGGACAAGAGACCCAGTACTTC. Using reference TRBV7-2 and TRBJ2-5 for the parts outside the CDR3, the full variable domain is GAGVSQSPSNKVTEKGKDVELRCDPISGHTALYWYRQSLGQGLEFLIYFQGNSAPDKSGLPSDRFSAERTGGSVSTLTIQRTQQEDSAVYLCASSGTGVGQETQYFGPGTRLLVL.

The V call is TRBV27, the J call TRBJ1-5, with TRBD1 matching over 7 bases. This CDR3 contains 16 residues. CDR1 is MNHEY and CDR2 is SMNVEV in the germline V gene (reference sequence). Trimming cost V 5 bases and J 0 bases; bases outside gene matches: 7. The CDR3 loop is CASSPNRGDSNQPQHF. CDR3 bases: TGTGCCAGCAGTCCCAACAGGGGAGATAGCAATCAGCCCCAGCATTTT.

In nucleotides, the CDR3 is TGTGCCAGCAGTAGCCGGGACATTGGGAATTCACCCCTCCACTTT. This codes for CASSSRDIGNSPLHF. The V gene is TRBV6-1, the J gene TRBJ1-6; a weak D match, TRBD1 (6 bases). Trimming cost V 5 bases and J 7 bases, with 15 bases left between them. This CDR3 comprises 15 residues. Germline lookup yields CDR1 MNHNS and CDR2 SASEGT.

In this sample, this clone turned up once. The V gene is TRBV6-5, the J gene TRBJ1-1; D is perhaps TRBD1 (5 bases). The V end was cut by 2 bases, the J end by 6 bases, with 16 bases between. CDR1 and CDR2 (germline): MNHEY, SVGAGI. The CDR3 length is 15 residues. CDR3 nucleotides: TGTGCCAGCAGTTACGGGTGGGGCAGGGAAGCTGAAGCTTTCTTT. Protein product: CASSYGWGREAEAFF.